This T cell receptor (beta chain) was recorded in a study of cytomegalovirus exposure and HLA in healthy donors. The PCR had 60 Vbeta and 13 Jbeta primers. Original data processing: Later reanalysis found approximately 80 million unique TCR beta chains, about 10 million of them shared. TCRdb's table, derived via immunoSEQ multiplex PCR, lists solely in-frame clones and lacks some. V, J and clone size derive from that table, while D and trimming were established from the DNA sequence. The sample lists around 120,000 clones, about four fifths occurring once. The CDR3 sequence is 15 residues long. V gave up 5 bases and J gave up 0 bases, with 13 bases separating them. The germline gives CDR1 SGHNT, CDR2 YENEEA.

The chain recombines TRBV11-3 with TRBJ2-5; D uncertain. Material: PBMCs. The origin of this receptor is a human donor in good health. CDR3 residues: CASSPQPTNQETQYF. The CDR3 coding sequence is TGTGCCAGCAGCCCCCAGCCGACAAACCAAGAGACCCAGTACTTC.